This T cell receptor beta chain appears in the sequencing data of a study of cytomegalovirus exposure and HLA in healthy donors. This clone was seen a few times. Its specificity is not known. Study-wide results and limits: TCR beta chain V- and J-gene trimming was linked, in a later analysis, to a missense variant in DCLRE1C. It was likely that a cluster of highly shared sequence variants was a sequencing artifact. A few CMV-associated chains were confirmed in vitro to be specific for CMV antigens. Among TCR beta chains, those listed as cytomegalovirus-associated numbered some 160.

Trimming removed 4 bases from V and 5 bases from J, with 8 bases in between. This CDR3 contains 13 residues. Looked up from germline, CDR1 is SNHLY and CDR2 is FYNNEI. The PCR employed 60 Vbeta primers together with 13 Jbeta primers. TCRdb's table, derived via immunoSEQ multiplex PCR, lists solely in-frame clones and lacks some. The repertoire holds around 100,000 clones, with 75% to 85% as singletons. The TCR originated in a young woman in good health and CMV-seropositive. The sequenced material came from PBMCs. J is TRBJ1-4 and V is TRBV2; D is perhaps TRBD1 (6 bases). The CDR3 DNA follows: TGTGCCAGCAGTGGGACAGTAAATGAAAAACTGTTTTTT. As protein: CASSGTVNEKLFF.